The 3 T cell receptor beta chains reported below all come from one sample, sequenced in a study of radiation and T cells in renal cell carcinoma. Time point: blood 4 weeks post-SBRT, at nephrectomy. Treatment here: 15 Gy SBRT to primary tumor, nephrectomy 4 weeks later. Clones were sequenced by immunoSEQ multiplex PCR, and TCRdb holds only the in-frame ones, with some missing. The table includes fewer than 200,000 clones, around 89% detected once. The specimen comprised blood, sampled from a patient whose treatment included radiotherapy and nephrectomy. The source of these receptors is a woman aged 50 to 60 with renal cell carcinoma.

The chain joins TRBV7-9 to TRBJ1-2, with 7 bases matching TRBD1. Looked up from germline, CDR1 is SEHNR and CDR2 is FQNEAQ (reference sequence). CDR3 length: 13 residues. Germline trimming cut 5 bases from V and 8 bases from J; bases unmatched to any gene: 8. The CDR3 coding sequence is TGTGCCAGCAGCCGAGACAGGGCGTCGGGCTACACCTTC. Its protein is CASSRDRASGYTF.

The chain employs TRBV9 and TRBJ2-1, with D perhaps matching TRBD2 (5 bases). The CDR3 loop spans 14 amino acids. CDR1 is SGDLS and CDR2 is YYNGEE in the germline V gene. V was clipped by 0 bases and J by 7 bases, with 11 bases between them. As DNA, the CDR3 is TGTGCCAGCAGCGTAGGGGAGTTGGGTAATGAGCAGTTCTTC. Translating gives CASSVGELGNEQFF.

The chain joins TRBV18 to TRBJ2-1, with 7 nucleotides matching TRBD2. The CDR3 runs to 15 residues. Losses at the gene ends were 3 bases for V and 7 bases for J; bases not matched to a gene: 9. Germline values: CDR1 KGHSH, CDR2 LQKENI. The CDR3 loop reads CASSPRAGVKNEQFF. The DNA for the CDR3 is TGTGCCAGCTCACCGCGCGCGGGGGTGAAGAATGAGCAGTTCTTC.